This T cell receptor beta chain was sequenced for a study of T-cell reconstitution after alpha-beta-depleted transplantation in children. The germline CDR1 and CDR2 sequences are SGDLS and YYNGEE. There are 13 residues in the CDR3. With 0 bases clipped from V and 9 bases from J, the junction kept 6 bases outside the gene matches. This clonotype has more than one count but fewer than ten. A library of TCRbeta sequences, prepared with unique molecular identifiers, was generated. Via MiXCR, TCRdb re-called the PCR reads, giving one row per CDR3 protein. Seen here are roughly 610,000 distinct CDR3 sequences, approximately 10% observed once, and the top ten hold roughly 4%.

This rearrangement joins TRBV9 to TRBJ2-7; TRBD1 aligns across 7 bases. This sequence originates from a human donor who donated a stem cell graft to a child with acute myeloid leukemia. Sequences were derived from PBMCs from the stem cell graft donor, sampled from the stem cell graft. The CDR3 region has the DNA TGTGCCAGCAGCGTAGGGGACAGTTCCGGGCAGTACTTC. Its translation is CASSVGDSSGQYF. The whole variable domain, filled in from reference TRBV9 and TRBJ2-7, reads DSGVTQTPKHLITATGQRVTLRCSPRSGDLSVYWYQQSLDQGLQFLIQYYNGEERAKGNILERFSAQQFPDLHSELNLSSLELGDSALYFCASSVGDSSGQYFGPGTRLTVT.